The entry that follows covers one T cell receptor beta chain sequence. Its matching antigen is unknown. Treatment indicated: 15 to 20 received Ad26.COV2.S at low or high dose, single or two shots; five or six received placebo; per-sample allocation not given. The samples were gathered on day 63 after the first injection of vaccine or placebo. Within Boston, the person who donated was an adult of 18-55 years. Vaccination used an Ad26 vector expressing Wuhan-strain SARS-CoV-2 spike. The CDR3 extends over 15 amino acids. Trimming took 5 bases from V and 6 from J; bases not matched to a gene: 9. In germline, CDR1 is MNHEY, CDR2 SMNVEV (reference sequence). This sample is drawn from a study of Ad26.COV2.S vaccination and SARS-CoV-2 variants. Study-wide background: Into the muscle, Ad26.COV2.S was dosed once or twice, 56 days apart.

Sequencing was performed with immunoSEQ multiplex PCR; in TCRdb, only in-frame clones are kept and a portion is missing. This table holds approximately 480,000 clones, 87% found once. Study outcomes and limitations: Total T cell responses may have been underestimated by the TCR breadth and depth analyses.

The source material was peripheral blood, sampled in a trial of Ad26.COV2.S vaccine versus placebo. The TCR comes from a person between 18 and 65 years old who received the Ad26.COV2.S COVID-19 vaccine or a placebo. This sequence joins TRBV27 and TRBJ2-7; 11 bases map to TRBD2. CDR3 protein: CASSRLAGIGGEQYF. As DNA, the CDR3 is TGTGCCAGCAGTCGACTAGCGGGAATTGGCGGCGAGCAGTACTTC.